These 4 T cell receptor beta chains were all obtained from the same sample, sequenced in a study of neurological immune-mediated disorders. TCRdb re-analysed the 5' RACE reads in MiXCR, keeping a single row per CDR3 protein. The data hold 39,000 or so distinct CDR3 sequences, with roughly 2.5% observed a single time. Sequenced: PBMCs. The receptor set was obtained from a man younger than 40 with multiple sclerosis.

In its sample, this clonotype was seen many times. The chain uses TRBV21-1 and TRBJ2-3; TRBD2, as called in the table, went unchecked against the DNA. TRBV21-1 is a pseudogene segment. This CDR3 region has 13 residues. The CDR3 spells CASGTSGTDTQYF. The CDR3 DNA reads TGTGCCAGCGGGACTAGCGGCACAGATACGCAGTATTTT.

This clonotype was counted a few times. J is TRBJ2-5 and V is TRBV7-8; TRBD1 aligns across 7 bases. Looked up from germline, CDR1 is SGHVS and CDR2 is FQNEAQ. This CDR3 spans 16 amino acids. The V gene end was trimmed by 5 bases and the J gene end by 2 bases; junction bases not matched to a gene: 11. In DNA form, the CDR3 reads TGTGCCAGCAGCCAAGACAGGGTCAATCCACAAGAGACCCAGTACTTC. As protein: CASSQDRVNPQETQYF. The full variable domain, with the rest looked up from reference TRBV7-8 and TRBJ2-5, is GAGVSQSPRYKVAKRGQDVALRCDPISGHVSLFWYQQALGQGPEFLTYFQNEAQLDKSGLPSDRFFAERPEGSVSTLKIQRTQQEDSAVYLCASSQDRVNPQETQYFGPGTRLLVL.

CDR3 protein: CASSSRGNNEQFF. CDR3 DNA sequence: TGTGCCAGCAGCTCCCGGGGCAACAATGAGCAGTTCTTC. The chain links TRBV7-2 to TRBJ2-1; D possibly matches TRBD1 or TRBD2 (5 bases each). This CDR3 contains 13 residues. Trimming took 4 bases from V and 5 from J, leaving 9 bases between them. Germline values: CDR1 SGHTA, CDR2 FQGNSA.

This clonotype has ten or more counts. The chain joins TRBV7-2 to TRBJ1-5; D is possibly TRBD1 (5 bases). The V gene lost 1 base and the J gene lost 0 bases, with 10 bases spanning the gap. Germline assignment: CDR1 SGHTA and CDR2 FQGNSA. The CDR3 runs to 16 residues. CDR3 in amino acids: CASSLGGVGSNQPQHF. The CDR3, as DNA: TGTGCCAGCAGCTTAGGGGGGGTGGGTAGCAATCAGCCCCAGCATTTT.